The rows below give T cell receptor beta chains drawn from one sample of a study of Tregs in tolerant kidney transplant recipients. Here immunoSEQ multiplex PCR was the method, and the copy in TCRdb shows in-frame clones only, minus some. This sample has tens of thousands of clones, with 65% to 85% found just once. Sequencing input: CD4+ T cells from blood. Source of these receptors: a human donor in good health. Each CDR3 is given with its conserved first and last residue. D genes are given only for firm matches. Size is omitted from some rows. Given values are once, few, many or a class for expanded clones.

clone size	V gene	J gene	D gene	CDR3 protein	CDR3 DNA
once	TRBV11-3	TRBJ2-3	TRBD2	CASSSRLAGSTDTQYF	TGTGCCAGCAGCTCACGACTAGCGGGTAGCACAGATACGCAGTATTTT
.	TRBV7-2	TRBJ1-1	.	CASSADRNPTEAFF	TGTGCCAGCAGCGCAGACAGGAACCCCACTGAAGCTTTCTTT
once	TRBV6-5	TRBJ1-2	.	CASRKPWTVNGYTF	TGTGCCAGCAGGAAACCATGGACAGTTAATGGCTACACCTTC
.	TRBV5-1	TRBJ1-3	.	CASSLDSTAFSGNTIYF	TGCGCCAGCAGCCTAGACTCGACAGCCTTCTCTGGAAACACCATATATTTT
.	TRBV5-1	TRBJ2-6	.	CASRVLSDGDNVLTF	TGCGCCAGCAGGGTTTTGAGTGATGGGGACAACGTCCTGACTTTC
.	TRBV7-3	TRBJ2-1	.	CASSSVMGNEQFF	TGTGCCAGCAGTAGTGTGATGGGGAATGAGCAGTTCTTC
once	TRBV2	TRBJ2-1	TRBD1	CASSEFNEGAGEQFF	TGTGCCAGCAGTGAATTCAATGAGGGGGCGGGTGAGCAGTTCTTC
once	TRBV11-2	TRBJ1-1	.	CASSLVGGLVKNTEAFF	TGTGCCAGCAGCTTAGTAGGGGGACTTGTAAAAAACACTGAAGCTTTCTTT
.	TRBV11-3	TRBJ2-1	TRBD1	CASSTGTGGYNEQFF	TGTGCCAGCAGCACCGGGACAGGCGGTTACAATGAGCAGTTCTTC
.	TRBV27	TRBJ2-3	.	CASSLRGGAQVDTQYF	TGTGCCAGCAGTTTACGTGGGGGGGCTCAGGTGGATACGCAGTATTTT
.	TRBV4-1	TRBJ2-7	.	CASSQDPGAAQYF	TGCGCCAGCAGCCAAGACCCCGGGGCGGCGCAGTACTTC
few	TRBV2	TRBJ1-1	.	CATQWTRGNERAFF	TGTGCCACCCAGTGGACTAGGGGTAACGAGAGAGCTTTCTTT
once	TRBV11-3	TRBJ2-5	.	CASSWGSQETQYF	TGTGCCAGCAGCTGGGGATCACAAGAGACCCAGTACTTC
once	TRBV19	TRBJ1-2	.	CASSPRSGLILSGIYNGYTF	TGTGCCAGTAGTCCGCGATCGGGGCTGATCCTCTCGGGCATATATAACGGCTACACCTTC
.	TRBV12-1	TRBJ1-5	.	CASSFAGCGQPQHF	TGTGCCAGCAGCTTCGCGGGGTGTGGTCAGCCCCAGCATTTT
many	TRBV30	TRBJ1-5	TRBD1	CAWAEQGAQPQHF	TGTGCCTGGGCCGAGCAGGGGGCTCAGCCCCAGCATTTT
.	TRBV10-3	TRBJ2-2	TRBD2	CAISALSGGTGELFF	TGTGCCATCAGTGCCTTATCGGGGGGCACCGGGGAGCTGTTTTTT
.	TRBV2	TRBJ2-3	.	CASTGSLSTDTQYF	TGTGCCAGCACCGGAAGTCTGAGCACAGATACGCAGTATTTT
once	TRBV18	TRBJ1-4	.	CASSPGQRGEKLFF	TGTGCCAGCTCACCCGGACAGCGGGGTGAAAAACTGTTTTTT
.	TRBV7-9	TRBJ2-7	.	CASSLVTSVSSYEQYF	TGTGCCAGCAGCTTAGTCACGTCGGTGAGCTCCTACGAGCAGTACTTC
few	TRBV29-1	TRBJ1-2	TRBD1	CSGGDRGTYGYTF	TGCAGCGGGGGGGACAGGGGAACGTATGGCTACACCTTC
.	TRBV20-1	TRBJ2-3	.	CSAGGADTQYF	TGCAGTGCTGGAGGGGCAGATACGCAGTATTTT
.	TRBV7-2	TRBJ2-3	TRBD1	CASSWGQGADTQYF	TGTGCCAGCAGCTGGGGACAGGGGGCAGATACGCAGTATTTT
.	TRBV6-5	TRBJ2-2	.	CASKTGTLNTGELFF	TGTGCCAGCAAAACTGGGACCTTGAACACCGGGGAGCTGTTTTTT
.	TRBV7-2	TRBJ1-4	.	CASSRVTNEKLFF	TGTGCCAGCTCTAGGGTTACTAATGAAAAACTGTTTTTT
.	TRBV7-2	TRBJ2-5	.	CASSFGQRETQYF	TGTGCCAGCAGCTTCGGACAACGGGAGACCCAGTACTTC
.	TRBV7-3	TRBJ1-2	.	CASSLDGYGYTF	TGTGCCAGCAGCTTAGACGGCTATGGCTACACCTTC
.	TRBV9	TRBJ2-5	TRBD2	CASSVGGGGGPTIQETQYF	TGTGCCAGCAGCGTAGGGGGAGGCGGGGGGCCGACAATCCAAGAGACCCAGTACTTC
.	TRBV6-5	TRBJ2-3	TRBD1	CASSQSRTGGDTQYF	TGTGCCAGCAGCCAATCCCGCACAGGGGGAGATACGCAGTATTTT
.	TRBV25-1	TRBJ1-6	TRBD1	CASSRDSYSPLHF	TGTGCCAGCAGTCGGGACAGCTATTCACCCCTCCACTTT
few	TRBV7-9	TRBJ2-7	.	CASSLTAYEQYF	TGTGCCAGCAGCCTGACGGCCTACGAGCAGTACTTC
.	TRBV5-4	TRBJ2-2	TRBD2	CASSRTSGRGTGELFF	TGTGCCAGCAGCAGGACTAGCGGGAGGGGCACCGGGGAGCTGTTTTTT
.	TRBV30	TRBJ2-5	.	CAWSVRGFETQYF	TGTGCCTGGAGTGTAAGGGGTTTTGAGACCCAGTACTTC
.	TRBV6-1	TRBJ2-7	TRBD2	CASSESGGPDEQYF	TGTGCCAGCAGTGAATCGGGGGGGCCTGATGAGCAGTACTTC
.	TRBV7-3	TRBJ2-3	TRBD2	CASSPGGEGGQYF	TGTGCCAGCAGCCCCGGCGGGGAGGGTGGGCAGTATTTT
.	TRBV7-2	TRBJ2-5	.	CASSHSRAGETQYF	TGTGCCAGCAGCCATTCGAGGGCGGGAGAGACCCAGTACTTC
.	TRBV5-1	TRBJ2-7	.	CASSPGGSHEQYF	TGCGCCAGCAGCCCCGGAGGGTCGCACGAGCAGTACTTC
.	TRBV6-4	TRBJ1-2	TRBD1	CASIRRDSTGQGYYGYTF	TGTGCCAGCATCCGGAGGGACTCGACGGGACAGGGTTACTATGGCTACACCTTC
.	TRBV27	TRBJ2-3	TRBD2	CASRLTSGGTTDTQYF	TGTGCCAGCAGACTTACTAGCGGGGGGACAACAGATACGCAGTATTTT
.	TRBV30	TRBJ1-6	.	CAWSVGRQLSNSPLHF	TGTGCCTGGAGTGTTGGGCGGCAGCTAAGCAATTCACCCCTCCACTTT
.	TRBV25-1	TRBJ2-5	.	CASSVWGGPQETQYF	TGTGCCAGCAGTGTTTGGGGGGGGCCACAAGAGACCCAGTACTTC
.	TRBV2	TRBJ2-7	.	CASQFAGNYEQYF	TGTGCCAGCCAATTCGCAGGGAACTACGAGCAGTACTTC
.	TRBV18	TRBJ2-6	.	CASSPEAGANVLTF	TGTGCCAGCTCACCCGAGGCTGGGGCCAACGTCCTGACTTTC
.	TRBV5-1	TRBJ2-3	.	CASSLQGLPSTDTQYF	TGCGCCAGCAGCTTACAGGGCCTCCCTAGCACAGATACGCAGTATTTT
.	TRBV18	TRBJ2-7	.	CASSPPGGIRSYEQYF	TGTGCCAGCTCACCACCAGGGGGTATAAGGTCCTACGAGCAGTACTTC
few	TRBV19	TRBJ2-2	TRBD2	CASRLLASTGELFF	TGTGCCAGTAGGTTACTAGCGAGCACCGGGGAGCTGTTTTTT
.	TRBV11-2	TRBJ1-2	.	CASSLSGANYGYTF	TGTGCCAGCAGCTTATCAGGGGCCAACTATGGCTACACCTTC